This is a list of T cell receptor beta chains from one sample in a study of glioma-infiltrating T cells. TCRdb used MiXCR to reprocess the multiplex PCR reads, holding one entry per CDR3 protein. The top ten clones hold 44% of a sample with roughly 100,000 distinct CDR3 sequences, around 28% of them seen once. The sequenced material came from glioma tissue, nonneoplastic brain tissue, or PBMCs (not recorded which). These receptors all stem from a human donor with low-grade glioma or glioblastoma, undergoing nonglioma brain surgery, or in good health (not recorded which). Both conserved end residues are part of each CDR3. D genes are given only for firm matches. Rows give clone size only sometimes, using once, few, many, or a class for an expanded clone.

D: NA; size: NA; V: TRBV18; J: TRBJ1-2; DNA: TGTGCCAGCTCGGGACCTACAACCGACTACACCTTC; CDR3: CASSGPTTDYTF
D: NA; size: many; V: TRBV20-1; J: TRBJ1-2; DNA: TGCAGTGCTGGGACGGCCGAATATGGCTACACCTTC; CDR3: CSAGTAEYGYTF
D: NA; size: NA; V: TRBV29-1; J: TRBJ1-2; DNA: TGCAGCGTTGATCCAGGGGTGGACTATGGCTACACCTTC; CDR3: CSVDPGVDYGYTF
D: NA; size: many; V: TRBV12-3/TRBV12-4; J: TRBJ2-7; DNA: TGTGCCAGCAGTTTCACCGGGGGCGAAGGCGAGCAGTACTTC; CDR3: CASSFTGGEGEQYF
D: NA; size: many; V: TRBV20-1; J: TRBJ2-3; DNA: TGCAGTGCCGGGGCCACAGATACGCAGTATTTT; CDR3: CSAGATDTQYF
D: NA; size: many; V: TRBV14; J: TRBJ1-3; DNA: TGTGCCAGCAGCCAAGATCGGGGGATTCGGGGCACCATATATTTT; CDR3: CASSQDRGIRGTIYF
D: NA; size: NA; V: TRBV7-9; J: TRBJ2-1; DNA: TGTGCCAGCAGCTCCGCTAGCGATGAGCAGTTCTTC; CDR3: CASSSASDEQFF
D: NA; size: NA; V: TRBV2; J: TRBJ1-1; DNA: TGTGCCAGCAGGCCTATCAACGCGAACACTGAAGCTTTCTTT; CDR3: CASRPINANTEAFF
D: TRBD2; size: few; V: TRBV3-1; J: TRBJ2-3; DNA: TGTGCCAGCAGCTCCGCTAAGCGGGGGGTCCGGGGGGATACGCAGTATTTT; CDR3: CASSSAKRGVRGDTQYF
D: NA; size: few; V: TRBV4-2; J: TRBJ1-3; DNA: TGTGCCAGCAGCTCCCCCGCGGTGAGTGCGGTCAACACCATATATTTT; CDR3: CASSSPAVSAVNTIYF
D: NA; size: NA; V: TRBV5-1; J: TRBJ1-6; DNA: TGCGCCAGCTCCACCCAAGACGCCAATTCACCCCTCCACTTT; CDR3: CASSTQDANSPLHF
D: NA; size: NA; V: TRBV18; J: TRBJ1-5; DNA: TGTGCCAGCTCACCAGATAGCAATAAGCCCCAGCATTTT; CDR3: CASSPDSNKPQHF
D: TRBD2; size: NA; V: TRBV6-6; J: TRBJ2-3; DNA: TGTGCCAGCAGTTCCCACCGACTAGCACTCTCAAGGTATACGCAGTATTTT; CDR3: CASSSHRLALSRYTQYF
D: NA; size: many; V: TRBV7-3; J: TRBJ1-1; DNA: TGTGCCAGCAGCCAAGGACACATGAACACTGAAGCTTTCTTT; CDR3: CASSQGHMNTEAFF
D: TRBD2; size: few; V: TRBV6-6; J: TRBJ2-3; DNA: TGTGCCAGCAGTTACTCGATTGCGGGGGGAAACACAGATACGCAGTATTTT; CDR3: CASSYSIAGGNTDTQYF
D: NA; size: many; V: TRBV4-2; J: TRBJ1-3; DNA: TGTGCCAGCAGGGGGGCATTAGATGGAAACACCATATATTTT; CDR3: CASRGALDGNTIYF
D: NA; size: few; V: TRBV4-1; J: TRBJ1-5; DNA: TGCGCCAGCAGCCAAGGGAAGGGGGGGGATCAGCCCCAGCATTTT; CDR3: CASSQGKGGDQPQHF
D: NA; size: NA; V: TRBV29-1; J: TRBJ2-1; DNA: TGCAGCGTTGATGCGTCGCTAGCGAGTGAGCAGTTCTTC; CDR3: CSVDASLASEQFF
D: NA; size: many; V: TRBV20-1; J: TRBJ2-1; DNA: TGCAGTGCTAGCCAGGGAAACTCCTACAATGAGCAGTTCTTC; CDR3: CSASQGNSYNEQFF
D: NA; size: many; V: TRBV7-6; J: TRBJ1-1; DNA: TGTGCCAGCAGTTCCGGTCGGACTGAAGCTTTCTTT; CDR3: CASSSGRTEAFF
D: NA; size: few; V: TRBV5-1; J: TRBJ2-3; DNA: TGCGCCAGCAGCTTATCGGGGGGCGGAGATACGCAGTATTTT; CDR3: CASSLSGGGDTQYF
D: TRBD2; size: NA; V: TRBV5-4; J: TRBJ2-1; DNA: TGTGCCAGCAGCTTGGCGGCTAGCGGGGGGCAGCGTGAGCAGTTCTTC; CDR3: CASSLAASGGQREQFF